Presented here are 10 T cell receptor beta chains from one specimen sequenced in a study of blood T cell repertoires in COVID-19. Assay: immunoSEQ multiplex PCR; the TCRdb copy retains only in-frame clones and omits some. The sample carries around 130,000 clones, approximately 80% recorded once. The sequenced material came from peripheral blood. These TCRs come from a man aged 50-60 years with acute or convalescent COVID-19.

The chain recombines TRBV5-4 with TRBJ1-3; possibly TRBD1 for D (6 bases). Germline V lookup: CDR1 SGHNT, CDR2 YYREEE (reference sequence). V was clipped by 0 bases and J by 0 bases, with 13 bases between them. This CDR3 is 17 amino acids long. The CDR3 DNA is TGTGCCAGCAGCTTGGGGACAGCTGCCTACTCTGGAAACACCATATATTTT. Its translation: CASSLGTAAYSGNTIYF. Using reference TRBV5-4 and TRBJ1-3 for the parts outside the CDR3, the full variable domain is ETGVTQSPTHLIKTRGQQVTLRCSSQSGHNTVSWYQQALGQGPQFIFQYYREEENGRGNFPPRFSGLQFPNYSSELNVNALELDDSALYLCASSLGTAAYSGNTIYFGEGSWLTVV.

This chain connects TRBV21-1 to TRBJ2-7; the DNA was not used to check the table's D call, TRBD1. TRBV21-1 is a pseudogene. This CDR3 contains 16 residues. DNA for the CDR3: TGTGCCAGCAGCAAAGGCGGACTGGGACACATTTACGAGCAGTACTTC. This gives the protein CASSKGGLGHIYEQYF.

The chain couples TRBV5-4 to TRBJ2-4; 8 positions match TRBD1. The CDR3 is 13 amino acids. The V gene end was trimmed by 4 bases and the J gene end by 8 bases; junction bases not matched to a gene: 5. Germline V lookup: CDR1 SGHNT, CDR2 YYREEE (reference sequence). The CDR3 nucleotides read TGTGCCAGCAGCCAGGACAGGGAGGACATTCAGTACTTC. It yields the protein CASSQDREDIQYF.

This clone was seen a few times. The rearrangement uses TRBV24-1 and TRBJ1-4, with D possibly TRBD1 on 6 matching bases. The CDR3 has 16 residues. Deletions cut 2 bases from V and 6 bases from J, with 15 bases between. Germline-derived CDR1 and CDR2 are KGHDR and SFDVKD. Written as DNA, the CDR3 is TGTGCCACCAGTGATTCGCGGGGGGCGTCGGATGAAAAACTGTTTTTT. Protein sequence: CATSDSRGASDEKLFF.

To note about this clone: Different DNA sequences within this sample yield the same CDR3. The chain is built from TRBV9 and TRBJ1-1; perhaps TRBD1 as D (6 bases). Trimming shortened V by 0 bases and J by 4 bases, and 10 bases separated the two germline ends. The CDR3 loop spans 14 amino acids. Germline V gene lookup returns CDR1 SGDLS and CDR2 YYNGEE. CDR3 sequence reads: CASSVEGRGTEAFF. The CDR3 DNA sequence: TGTGCCAGCAGCGTAGAGGGCAGGGGCACTGAAGCTTTCTTT.

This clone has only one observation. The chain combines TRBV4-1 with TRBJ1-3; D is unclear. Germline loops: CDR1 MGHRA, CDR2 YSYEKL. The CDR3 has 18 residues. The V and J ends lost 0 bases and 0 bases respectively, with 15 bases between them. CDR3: CASSQDPRGSSSGNTIYF. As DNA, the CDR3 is TGCGCCAGCAGCCAAGATCCGAGAGGCAGCAGCTCTGGAAACACCATATATTTT.

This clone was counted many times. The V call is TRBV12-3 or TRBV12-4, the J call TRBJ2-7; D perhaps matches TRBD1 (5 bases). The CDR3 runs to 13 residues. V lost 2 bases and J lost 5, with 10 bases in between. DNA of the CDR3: TGTGCCAGCAGTTTAAACAGGTGGAACGAGCAGTACGTC. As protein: CASSLNRWNEQYV.

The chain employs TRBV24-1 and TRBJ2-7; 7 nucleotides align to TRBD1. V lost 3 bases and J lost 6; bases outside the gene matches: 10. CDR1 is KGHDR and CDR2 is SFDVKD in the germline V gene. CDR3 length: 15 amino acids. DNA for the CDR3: TGTGCCACCAGTGATCCAAAATCGCCAGGGGGCGAGCAGTACTTC. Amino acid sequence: CATSDPKSPGGEQYF.

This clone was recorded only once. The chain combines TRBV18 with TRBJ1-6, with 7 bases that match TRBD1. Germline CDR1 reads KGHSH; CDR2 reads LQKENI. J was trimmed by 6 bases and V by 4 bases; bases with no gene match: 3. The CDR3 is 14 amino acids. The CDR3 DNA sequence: TGTGCCAGCTCACGTCGACAGGGTAATTCACCCCTCCACTTT. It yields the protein CASSRRQGNSPLHF. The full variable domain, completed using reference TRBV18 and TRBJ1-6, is NAGVMQNPRHLVRRRGQEARLRCSPMKGHSHVYWYRQLPEEGLKFMVYLQKENIIDESGMPKERFSAEFPKEGPSILRIQQVVRGDSAAYFCASSRRQGNSPLHFGNGTRLTVT.

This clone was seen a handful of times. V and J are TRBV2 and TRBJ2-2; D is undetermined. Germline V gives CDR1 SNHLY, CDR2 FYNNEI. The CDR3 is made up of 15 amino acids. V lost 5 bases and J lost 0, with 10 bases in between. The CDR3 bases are TGTGCCAGCAGTCCGCAGGTAGCGAACACCGGGGAGCTGTTTTTT. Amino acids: CASSPQVANTGELFF.